This TCR beta chain was recorded in a study of blood T cell dynamics during melanoma immunotherapy. Study background: Patients with metastatic melanoma got pembrolizumab or nivolumab-ipilimumab as first-line care. Study observations and caveats: Unlike progressors, later disease-control patients had W3 repertoires gaining clonality or diversity.

This CDR3 spans 14 amino acids. The V and J ends lost 6 bases and 4 bases, in that order; junction bases with no gene match: 6. Germline V gene sequence: CDR1 MDHEN, CDR2 SYDVKM. Notes on this clone: The antigen remains unidentified.

Here immunoSEQ multiplex PCR was the method, and the copy in TCRdb shows in-frame clones only, minus some. Of about 11,000 clones listed, about 80% are singletons. Specified time point: week 3, after first cycle of checkpoint inhibitor. Apart from two fast progressors, RECIST 1.1 response was judged 12 weeks post-infusion. V usage is TRBV28 and J usage is TRBJ1-1, with 9 bases aligning to TRBD1. Sequencing was performed on blood, taken from a patient treated with checkpoint blockade. The source is a human donor with melanoma. As DNA, the CDR3 is TGTGCCAGCAGGGAAGGGACAGGGCTCACTGAAGCTTTCTTT. Its protein product is CASREGTGLTEAFF.